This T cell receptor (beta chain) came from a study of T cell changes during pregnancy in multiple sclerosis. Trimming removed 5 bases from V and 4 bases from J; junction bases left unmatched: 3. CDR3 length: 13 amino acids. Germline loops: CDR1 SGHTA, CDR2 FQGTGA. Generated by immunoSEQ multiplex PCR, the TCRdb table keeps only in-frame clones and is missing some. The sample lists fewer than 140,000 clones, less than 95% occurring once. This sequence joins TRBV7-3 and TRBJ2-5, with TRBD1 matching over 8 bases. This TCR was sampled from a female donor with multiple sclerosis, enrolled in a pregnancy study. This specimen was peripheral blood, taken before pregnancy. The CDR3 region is CASSVTGGETQYF. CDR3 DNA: TGTGCCAGCAGCGTCACAGGGGGAGAGACCCAGTACTTC.